This entry is about one T cell receptor beta chain. The CDR3 length is 17 residues. V was pared by 5 bases and J by 5 bases, with 13 bases of the junction left unmatched. The germline V gene encodes CDR1 ENHRY and CDR2 SYGVKD. The data were obtained in a study of blood T cell repertoires in COVID-19. This table comes from immunoSEQ multiplex PCR, and its TCRdb copy is limited to in-frame clones, with some not included. Of about 110,000 clones listed, roughly 83% are singletons. This chain uses TRBV10-3 with TRBJ2-3; 10 bases map to TRBD2. The receptor comes from a human donor in a cohort sampled during active COVID-19. The sample taken for sequencing was peripheral blood. CDR3 nucleotide sequence: TGTGCCATCAGTCCCGGGGCGAGCGGGAGGGTTAAAGATACGCAGTATTTT. Translated, it gives CAISPGASGRVKDTQYF.